The rows below give T cell receptor beta chains drawn from one sample of a study of blood T cell repertoires in COVID-19. Data came from immunoSEQ multiplex PCR; TCRdb stores just in-frame clones and leaves some out. The top ten clones hold 3% to 3.5% of a sample with 250,000 or so clones, over 65% of them seen once. The sequenced sample was peripheral blood. These receptors were obtained from an elderly woman with acute or convalescent COVID-19. Both conserved end residues are part of each CDR3. The order of the fields is V gene, J gene, clone size, D gene, CDR3 protein, CDR3 DNA. The D gene is left open where the match is weak. Size is stated for part of the rows, as once, few or many counts, or as a class when the clone is expanded.

>TRBV2|TRBJ2-7|-|-
CASRDFGGTANSYEQYF
TGTGCCAGCAGGGACTTCGGCGGGACAGCAAATTCCTACGAGCAGTACTTC
>TRBV11-2|TRBJ2-7|-|-
CASSSGLLETFEQYF
TGTGCCAGCAGCTCCGGACTGCTCGAGACCTTCGAGCAGTACTTC
>TRBV5-1|TRBJ2-2|once|-
CASSLPTDNTGELFF
TGCGCCAGCAGCCTTCCGACAGATAACACCGGGGAGCTGTTTTTT
>TRBV11-2|TRBJ2-7|-|-
CASSLGARQYF
TGTGCCAGCAGCTTAGGGGCCAGGCAGTACTTC
>TRBV12-3/TRBV12-4|TRBJ1-4|-|TRBD1
CASNTGVDEKLFF
TGTGCCAGCAACACAGGGGTTGATGAAAAACTGTTTTTT
>TRBV1|TRBJ1-1|-|-
CTSSPIRKGDTEAFF
TGCACCAGCAGCCCAATCAGAAAAGGGGACACTGAAGCTTTCTTT
>TRBV7-2|TRBJ2-7|-|-
CASSSGGGNSYEQYF
TGTGCCAGCAGCTCCGGCGGAGGGAACTCCTACGAGCAGTACTTC
>TRBV30|TRBJ1-2|-|-
CAWRKQGFIYKYTF
TGTGCCTGGAGGAAACAGGGTTTCATTTATAAATACACCTTC
>TRBV9|TRBJ2-3|-|-
CASSVGGPPDTQYF
TGTGCCAGCAGCGTAGGGGGGCCACCAGATACGCAGTATTTT
>TRBV10-3|TRBJ1-2|-|-
CAISESRVPLLGYTF
TGTGCCATCAGTGAGTCGAGGGTTCCCTTGCTGGGCTACACCTTC
>TRBV11-2|TRBJ2-2|-|-
CASSPTRPRNTGELFF
TGTGCCAGCAGCCCCACTCGTCCTCGGAACACCGGGGAGCTGTTTTTT
>TRBV7-3|TRBJ1-6|-|-
CASSLWAGIDSPLHF
TGTGCCAGCAGCTTATGGGCAGGGATCGATTCACCCCTCCACTTT
>TRBV27|TRBJ1-1|once|TRBD1
CASSSSGTGKLGAFF
TGTGCCAGCAGTTCCTCCGGGACAGGCAAATTAGGGGCTTTCTTT
>TRBV6-5|TRBJ2-7|-|TRBD2
CASRGTTSGNYEQYF
TGTGCCAGCAGGGGAACGACTAGCGGGAACTACGAGCAGTACTTC
>TRBV6-5|TRBJ2-7|-|TRBD1
CASSFRQGPYEQYF
TGTGCCAGCAGTTTCCGACAGGGTCCCTACGAGCAGTACTTC
>TRBV5-1|TRBJ2-2|-|TRBD1
CASSRDRGAGTGELFF
TGCGCCAGCAGCCGGGACAGGGGTGCGGGCACCGGGGAGCTGTTTTTT
>TRBV11-3|TRBJ2-3|-|-
CASSFRGMVADTQYF
TGTGCCAGCAGCTTTCGGGGAATGGTCGCAGATACGCAGTATTTT
>TRBV18|TRBJ1-2|-|-
CASSPPFGENYGYTF
TGTGCCAGCTCACCACCGTTTGGGGAGAACTATGGCTACACCTTC
>TRBV21-1|TRBJ1-1|-|-
CASSKEGTGSRTEAFF
TGTGCCAGCAGCAAAGAAGGGACAGGGTCTCGAACTGAAGCTTTCTTT
>TRBV19|TRBJ2-5|-|-
CASSIAEVGTQYF
TGTGCCAGTAGTATCGCTGAGGTGGGGACCCAGTACTTC
>TRBV4-1|TRBJ2-3|few|-
CASSRDRYTDTQYF
TGCGCCAGCAGCCGAGACAGGTACACAGATACGCAGTATTTT
>TRBV6-2/TRBV6-3|TRBJ1-6|-|TRBD1
CASSPRDRFSSPLHF
TGTGCCAGCAGCCCCCGGGACAGATTCTCTTCACCCCTCCACTTT
>TRBV7-7|TRBJ1-5|-|TRBD1
CASSLALGDRGGAVQHF
TGTGCCAGCAGCTTAGCCCTCGGGGACAGGGGCGGGGCGGTGCAGCATTTT
>TRBV29-1|TRBJ2-4|-|-
CSVEFLAKNIQYF
TGCAGCGTTGAATTTCTAGCCAAAAACATTCAGTACTTC
>TRBV7-9|TRBJ1-2|once|-
CASSLAEGYSGGDYGYTF
TGTGCCAGCAGCTTAGCGGAGGGTTACTCGGGAGGCGACTATGGCTACACCTTC
>TRBV24-1|TRBJ2-1|-|TRBD1
CATSDPGQGAYEQFF
TGTGCCACCAGTGATCCCGGACAGGGGGCCTATGAGCAGTTCTTC
>TRBV24-1|TRBJ1-2|-|-
CATSTTGTNYGYTF
TGTGCCACCAGCACCACAGGAACTAACTATGGCTACACCTTC
>TRBV27|TRBJ1-2|-|TRBD1
CASSLTGTEVIRGYTF
TGTGCCAGCAGTTTAACAGGGACAGAAGTGATCCGTGGCTACACCTTC
>TRBV18|TRBJ1-2|few|TRBD1
CASSPGQPSNYGYTF
TGTGCCAGCTCACCGGGACAGCCGTCTAACTATGGCTACACCTTC
>TRBV7-2|TRBJ2-3|-|TRBD2
CASSLAIATSGGAQYF
TGTGCCAGCAGCTTAGCAATTGCCACTAGCGGGGGGGCGCAGTATTTT
>TRBV19|TRBJ2-2|-|-
CASIGSGVNTGELFF
TGTGCCAGTATAGGCTCAGGGGTTAACACCGGGGAGCTGTTTTTT
>TRBV19|TRBJ1-4|-|-
CASSIGIGAGVNEKLFF
TGTGCCAGTAGTATAGGTATTGGTGCAGGGGTAAATGAAAAACTGTTTTTT
>TRBV6-2/TRBV6-3|TRBJ1-5|few|-
CASSYSIPDSYSNQPQHF
TGTGCCAGCAGTTACTCGATTCCGGACAGCTATAGCAATCAGCCCCAGCATTTT
>TRBV12-3/TRBV12-4|TRBJ1-2|-|TRBD1
CASSPQGVGGYTF
TGTGCCAGCAGTCCCCAGGGGGTCGGAGGCTACACCTTC
>TRBV6-5|TRBJ1-3|few|TRBD1
CASSYVQGASGNTIYF
TGTGCCAGCAGTTACGTCCAGGGGGCATCTGGAAACACCATATATTTT
>TRBV7-2|TRBJ2-7|once|-
CASSLVSSAYEQYF
TGTGCCAGCAGCTTAGTTAGTTCGGCCTACGAGCAGTACTTC
>TRBV7-2|TRBJ2-5|once|TRBD2
CASSLVPSGGVATQYF
TGTGCCAGCAGCTTAGTTCCTAGCGGGGGGGTAGCGACCCAGTACTTC
>TRBV6-5|TRBJ2-7|once|TRBD1
CASRGTGGSGEQYF
TGTGCCAGCAGGGGAACAGGGGGTTCGGGAGAGCAGTACTTC
>TRBV5-1|TRBJ2-7|-|TRBD1
CASSYNRQGTYEQYF
TGCGCCAGCAGCTATAATCGACAGGGAACCTACGAGCAGTACTTC
>TRBV2|TRBJ2-1|once|-
CASSITFLINEQFF
TGTGCCAGCAGTATTACTTTTTTAATTAATGAGCAGTTCTTC
>TRBV7-8|TRBJ2-5|-|-
CASSLPRRLGTRETQYF
TGTGCCAGCAGCTTACCCCGTCGGCTTGGGACACGAGAGACCCAGTACTTC
>TRBV11-2|TRBJ1-3|-|-
CASSLAPSGNTIYF
TGTGCCAGCAGCTTAGCTCCCTCTGGAAACACCATATATTTT
>TRBV18|TRBJ2-5|-|TRBD2
CASSPGTIGETQYF
TGTGCCAGCTCACCAGGGACTATAGGAGAGACCCAGTACTTC
>TRBV2|TRBJ2-5|-|-
CASSLETGLVQETQYF
TGTGCCAGCAGCCTGGAGACTGGACTCGTACAAGAGACCCAGTACTTC
>TRBV19|TRBJ1-2|few|TRBD1
CASSPWDRDYGYTF
TGTGCCAGTAGTCCCTGGGACAGAGACTATGGCTACACCTTC
>TRBV15|TRBJ1-5|-|-
CATSTRRDSQPQHF
TGTGCCACCAGCACAAGGAGGGATTCTCAGCCCCAGCATTTT
>TRBV7-2|TRBJ1-1|-|-
CASSPGFTKNTEAFF
TGTGCCAGCAGTCCCGGATTCACTAAGAACACTGAAGCTTTCTTT
>TRBV6-5|TRBJ2-7|-|-
CASSNRLDQYF
TGTGCCAGCAGCAATCGACTAGATCAGTACTTC
>TRBV6-1|TRBJ2-6|-|TRBD1
CASSEEFDRGHGANVLTF
TGTGCCAGCAGTGAAGAATTTGACAGGGGGCATGGGGCCAACGTCCTGACTTTC
>TRBV7-8|TRBJ2-3|-|-
CASSLGEGGPTDTQYF
TGTGCCAGCAGCTTGGGGGAGGGGGGGCCAACAGATACGCAGTATTTT
>TRBV5-1|TRBJ2-2|-|-
CASSLGTPNTGELFF
TGCGCCAGCAGTTTAGGGACTCCGAACACCGGGGAGCTGTTTTTT
>TRBV2|TRBJ2-1|-|TRBD2
CASNPTSGSNNEQFF
TGTGCCAGCAACCCGACTAGCGGGAGCAACAATGAGCAGTTCTTC
>TRBV6-6|TRBJ1-2|-|-
CASSYTGNYGYTF
TGTGCCAGCAGCTACACAGGGAACTATGGCTACACCTTC
>TRBV6-5|TRBJ1-2|-|-
CASSYTGKVRGYGYTF
TGTGCCAGCAGTTATACAGGGAAGGTGCGTGGCTATGGCTACACCTTC